This TCR beta chain was documented in a study of T cell clones after liver transplantation. Clones were sequenced by immunoSEQ multiplex PCR, and TCRdb holds only the in-frame ones, with some missing. Found here are nearly 45,000 clones, about 86% of them singletons; the top ten hold less than 2.5%. The clonotype originates from a human patient who received a liver transplant. A subset of T cells may come from the graft donor. Material: CD4+ T cells from blood, obtained 24 months after liver transplant.

The chain's CDR3 is CASSLAGLAGEYEQYF. CDR3 DNA: TGTGCCAGCAGCTTAGCGGGACTAGCTGGGGAATACGAGCAGTACTTC. The J gene is TRBJ2-7, the V gene TRBV7-6; 9 bases are shared with TRBD2. CDR1 is SGHVS, CDR2 FNYEAQ, per germline. V shed 0 bases and J 4 bases; nucleotides not matched to a gene: 7. This CDR3 region has 16 residues.